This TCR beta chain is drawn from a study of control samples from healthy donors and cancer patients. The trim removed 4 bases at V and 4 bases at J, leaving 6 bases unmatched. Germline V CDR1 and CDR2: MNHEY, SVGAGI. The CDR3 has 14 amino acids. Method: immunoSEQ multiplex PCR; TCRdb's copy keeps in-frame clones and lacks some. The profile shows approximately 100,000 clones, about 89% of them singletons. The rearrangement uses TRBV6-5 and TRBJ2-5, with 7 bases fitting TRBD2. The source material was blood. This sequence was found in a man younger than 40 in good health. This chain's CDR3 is CASSSTGTTETQYF. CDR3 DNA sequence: TGTGCCAGCAGTTCAACCGGGACTACAGAGACCCAGTACTTC.